This T cell receptor beta chain was identified in a study of cytomegalovirus exposure and HLA in healthy donors. Researchers ran the PCR with 60 Vbeta and 13 Jbeta primers. Profiling relied on immunoSEQ multiplex PCR, and the TCRdb table lists in-frame clones only, not all of them. The repertoire includes roughly 80,000 clones, less than 80% of them detected once, and 6.5% to 7.5% sits in the top ten. This CDR3 is 16 amino acids long. Germline V gene sequence: CDR1 SGHAT, CDR2 FQNNGV. V gave up 5 bases and J gave up 4 bases; unmatched junction bases: 8. The source of this sequence is a woman aged 45-59 years in good health and CMV-seropositive. The J gene is TRBJ2-1, the V gene TRBV11-2; 10 positions agree with TRBD2. Specimen: PBMCs. CDR3 loop: CASSRSLAGDYNEQFF. CDR3 DNA sequence: TGTGCCAGCAGCAGATCCCTAGCGGGGGATTACAATGAGCAGTTCTTC.